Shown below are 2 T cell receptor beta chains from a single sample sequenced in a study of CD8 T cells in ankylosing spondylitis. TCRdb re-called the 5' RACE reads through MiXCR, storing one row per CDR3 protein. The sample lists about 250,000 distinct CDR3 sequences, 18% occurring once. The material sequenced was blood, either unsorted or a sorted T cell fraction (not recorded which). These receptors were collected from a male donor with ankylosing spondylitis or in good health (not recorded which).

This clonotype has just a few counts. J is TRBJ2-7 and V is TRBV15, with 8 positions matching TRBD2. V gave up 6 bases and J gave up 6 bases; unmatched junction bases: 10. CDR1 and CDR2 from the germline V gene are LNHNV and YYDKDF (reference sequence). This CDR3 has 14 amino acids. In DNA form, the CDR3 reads TGTGCCACCAGTTTCGGGGGGGGCCCTGGCGAGCAGTACTTC. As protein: CATSFGGGPGEQYF.

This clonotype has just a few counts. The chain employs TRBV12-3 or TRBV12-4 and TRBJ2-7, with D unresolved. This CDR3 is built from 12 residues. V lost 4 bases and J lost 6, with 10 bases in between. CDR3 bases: TGTGCCAGCAGTTCCCCCTCCCTCGAGCAGTACTTC. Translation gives CASSSPSLEQYF.